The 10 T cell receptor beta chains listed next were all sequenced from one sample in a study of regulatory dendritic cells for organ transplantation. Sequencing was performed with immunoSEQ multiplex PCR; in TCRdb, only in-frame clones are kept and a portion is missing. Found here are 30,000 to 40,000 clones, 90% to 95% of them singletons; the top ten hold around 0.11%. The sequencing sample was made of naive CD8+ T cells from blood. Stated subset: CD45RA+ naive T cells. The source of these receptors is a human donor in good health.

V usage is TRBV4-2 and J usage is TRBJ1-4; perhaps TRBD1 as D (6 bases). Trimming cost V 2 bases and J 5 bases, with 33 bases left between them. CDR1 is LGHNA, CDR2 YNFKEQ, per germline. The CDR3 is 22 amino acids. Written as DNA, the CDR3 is TGTGCCAGCAGCCAATTACACCCGACGCCCGGCGAACGGACAGCGGAGAATGAAAAACTGTTTTTT. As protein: CASSQLHPTPGERTAENEKLFF.

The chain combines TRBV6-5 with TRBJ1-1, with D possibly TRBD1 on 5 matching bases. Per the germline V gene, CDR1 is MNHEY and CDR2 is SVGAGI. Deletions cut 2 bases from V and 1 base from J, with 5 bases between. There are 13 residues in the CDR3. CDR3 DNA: TGTGCCAGCAGTTACGGGGGGAACACTGAAGCTTTCTTT. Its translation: CASSYGGNTEAFF.

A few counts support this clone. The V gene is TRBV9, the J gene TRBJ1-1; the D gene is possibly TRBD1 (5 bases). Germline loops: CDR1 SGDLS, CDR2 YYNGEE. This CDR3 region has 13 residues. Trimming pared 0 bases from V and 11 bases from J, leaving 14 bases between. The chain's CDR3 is CASSVGFEEGAFF. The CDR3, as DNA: TGTGCCAGCAGCGTAGGTTTCGAAGAGGGGGCTTTCTTT. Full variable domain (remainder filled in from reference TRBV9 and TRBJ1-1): DSGVTQTPKHLITATGQRVTLRCSPRSGDLSVYWYQQSLDQGLQFLIQYYNGEERAKGNILERFSAQQFPDLHSELNLSSLELGDSALYFCASSVGFEEGAFFGQGTRLTVV.

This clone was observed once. The CDR3 sequence: CASSGSGGAAETQYF. The CDR3 DNA reads TGTGCCAGCAGCGGGAGCGGGGGGGCCGCGGAGACCCAGTACTTC. The chain employs TRBV9 and TRBJ2-5; 10 bases align to TRBD2. Trimming took 3 bases from V and 5 from J; bases not matched to a gene: 7. The CDR3 totals 15 residues. Germline CDR1 is SGDLS and CDR2 is YYNGEE.

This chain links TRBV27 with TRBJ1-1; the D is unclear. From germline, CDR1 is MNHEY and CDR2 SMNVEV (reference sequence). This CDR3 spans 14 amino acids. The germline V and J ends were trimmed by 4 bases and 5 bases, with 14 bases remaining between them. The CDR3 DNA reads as TGTGCCAGCAGTTCACGACACGGGTGGACTGAAGCTTTCTTT. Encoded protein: CASSSRHGWTEAFF.

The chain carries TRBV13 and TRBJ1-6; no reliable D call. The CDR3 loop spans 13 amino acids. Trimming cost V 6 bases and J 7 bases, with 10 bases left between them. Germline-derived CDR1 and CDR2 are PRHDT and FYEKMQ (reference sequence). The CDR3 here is CASSSQLNSPLHF. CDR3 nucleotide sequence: TGTGCCAGCAGTTCTCAATTAAATTCACCCCTCCACTTT.

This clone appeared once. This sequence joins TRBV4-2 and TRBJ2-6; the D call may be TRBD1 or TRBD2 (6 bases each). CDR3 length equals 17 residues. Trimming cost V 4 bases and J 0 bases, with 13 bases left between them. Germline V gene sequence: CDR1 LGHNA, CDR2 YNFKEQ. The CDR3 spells CASSPAGQYSGANVLTF. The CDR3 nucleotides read TGTGCCAGCAGCCCCGCGGGACAATACTCTGGGGCCAACGTCCTGACTTTC.

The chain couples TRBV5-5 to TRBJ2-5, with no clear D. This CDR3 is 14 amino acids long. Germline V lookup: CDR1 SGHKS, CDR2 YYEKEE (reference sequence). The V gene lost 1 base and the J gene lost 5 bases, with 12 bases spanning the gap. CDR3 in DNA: TGTGCCAGCAGCTTGAGTACCGTTACGGAGACCCAGTACTTC. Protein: CASSLSTVTETQYF.

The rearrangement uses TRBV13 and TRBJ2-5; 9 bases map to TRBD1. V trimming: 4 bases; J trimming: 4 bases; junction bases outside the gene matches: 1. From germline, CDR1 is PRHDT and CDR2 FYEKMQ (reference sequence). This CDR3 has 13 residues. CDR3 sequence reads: CASSSDRGETQYF. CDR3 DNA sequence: TGTGCCAGCAGCTCGGACAGGGGAGAGACCCAGTACTTC.

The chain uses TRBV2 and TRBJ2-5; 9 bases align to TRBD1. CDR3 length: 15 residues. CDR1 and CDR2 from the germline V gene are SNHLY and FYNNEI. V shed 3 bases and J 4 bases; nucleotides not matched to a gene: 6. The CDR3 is CASSERTGARETQYF. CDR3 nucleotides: TGTGCCAGCAGTGAGCGGACAGGGGCCCGAGAGACCCAGTACTTC. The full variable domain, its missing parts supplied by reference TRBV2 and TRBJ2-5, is EPEVTQTPSHQVTQMGQEVILRCVPISNHLYFYWYRQILGQKVEFLVSFYNNEISEKSEIFDDQFSVERPDGSNFTLKIRSTKLEDSAMYFCASSERTGARETQYFGPGTRLLVL.